Each of the 31 T cell receptor beta chains below was sequenced from the same sample in a study of T cells after yellow fever vaccination. TCRdb independently ran MiXCR on the 5' RACE reads; one entry per CDR3 protein. This sample has some 150,000 distinct CDR3 sequences, with about a tenth found just once. The specimen was CD8+ T cells sorted from PBMCs, collected 45 days after the yellow fever booster vaccination. These receptors all come from a man between 18 and 35 years old who received the YFV17D yellow fever vaccine.

This clonotype was seen a few times. This chain joins TRBV5-1 and TRBJ2-5; D uncertain. The V gene lost 0 bases and the J gene lost 3 bases, with 6 bases spanning the gap. The CDR3 consists of 13 residues. Germline V gene sequence: CDR1 SGHRS, CDR2 YFSETQ. CDR3 in amino acids: CASSLAVEETQYF. In DNA form, the CDR3 reads TGCGCCAGCAGCTTGGCAGTAGAAGAGACCCAGTACTTC.

The rearrangement uses TRBV7-9 and TRBJ2-2; D ambiguous. V was shortened by 1 base and J by 0 bases, with 6 bases between the two germline ends. The length of the CDR3 is 15 residues. CDR1 and CDR2 from the germline V gene are SEHNR and FQNEAQ (reference sequence). CDR3 amino acids: CASSLGAANTGELFF. The CDR3 bases are TGTGCCAGCAGCTTAGGGGCAGCGAACACCGGGGAGCTGTTTTTT.

This clonotype was seen more than once but under ten times. The rearrangement links TRBV6-5 to TRBJ1-4; tentative D call: TRBD1 (5 bases). The CDR3 is 14 amino acids. CDR1 is MNHEY, CDR2 SVGAGI, per germline. Trimming pared 7 bases from V and 4 bases from J, leaving 13 bases between. CDR3 in DNA: TGTGCCAGCAAGTGGGGTCAGGGTAATGAAAAACTGTTTTTT. This gives the protein CASKWGQGNEKLFF.

This clonotype has just a few counts. The genes are TRBV27 and TRBJ1-2; D is unclear. The CDR3 covers 14 residues. Trimming took 4 bases from V and 2 from J, leaving 11 bases between them. CDR1 and CDR2 (germline): MNHEY, SMNVEV (reference sequence). The CDR3 DNA is TGTGCCAGCAGTTCAATAGCCCAGAACTATGGCTACACCTTC. The encoded protein is CASSSIAQNYGYTF.

The CDR3 nucleotides read TGCGCCAGCAGCCAAGCCGGACTATCCCAGGGGTATGAGCAGTTCTTC. It yields the protein CASSQAGLSQGYEQFF. The chain joins TRBV4-1 to TRBJ2-1; D is possibly TRBD1 or TRBD2 (6 bases each). Per the germline V gene, CDR1 is MGHRA and CDR2 is YSYEKL. The CDR3 runs to 16 residues. V was shortened by 1 base and J by 8 bases, with 18 bases between the two germline ends.

The sample holds one count of this clonotype. This chain joins TRBV10-3 and TRBJ1-1; weak D call: TRBD1 (6 bases). The CDR3 spans 16 residues. Trimming stripped 3 bases from V and 1 base from J, with 15 bases between. CDR1 ENHRY and CDR2 SYGVKD come from the germline V gene. As DNA, the CDR3 is TGTGCCATCAGTGACCAGGGGCTCTATTCGAACACTGAAGCTTTCTTT. This gives the protein CAISDQGLYSNTEAFF.

The table lists this clonotype with many counts. The CDR3 DNA reads as TGTGCCAGCAGCCTATCCAACACTGAAGCTTTCTTT. Protein sequence: CASSLSNTEAFF. This chain connects TRBV7-9 to TRBJ1-1; no clear D gene. CDR3 size: 12 residues. In germline, CDR1 is SEHNR, CDR2 FQNEAQ (reference sequence). The V and J ends lost 5 bases and 2 bases respectively, with 6 bases between them.

J is TRBJ2-7 and V is TRBV3-1; TRBD1 might be the D (6 bases). Deletions cut 1 base from V and 4 bases from J, with 14 bases between. The V gene's germline CDR1 is LGHDT and CDR2 YNNKEL (reference sequence). The CDR3 is 15 residues long. CDR3 sequence (DNA): TGTGCCAGCAGCCAAGTTGCAGGGGTCGGATACGAGCAGTACTTC. Protein sequence: CASSQVAGVGYEQYF.

The count of this clonotype is one. This chain uses TRBV4-2 with TRBJ2-3, with D perhaps assigned TRBD1 or TRBD2 (5 bases each). The V gene's germline CDR1 is LGHNA and CDR2 YNFKEQ. The V end was cut by 0 bases, the J end by 2 bases, with 9 bases between. This CDR3 has 15 amino acids. The CDR3 protein is CASSQEGVITDTQYF. CDR3 in DNA: TGTGCCAGCAGCCAAGAGGGGGTAATCACAGATACGCAGTATTTT.

The table lists this clonotype with many counts. V is TRBV3-1 and J is TRBJ2-5, with D tentatively TRBD1 (6 bases). The CDR3 length is 15 residues. The V end was cut by 1 base, the J end by 7 bases, with 16 bases between. The germline V gene has CDR1 LGHDT and CDR2 YNNKEL (reference sequence). CDR3 in DNA: TGTGCCAGCAGCCAAGCTGGCAGGGGTAAACTGACCCAGTACTTC. Its protein product is CASSQAGRGKLTQYF.

The genes are TRBV7-3 and TRBJ2-3, with D possibly being TRBD1 (7 bases). Germline CDR1 and CDR2: SGHTA and FQGTGA. V lost 2 bases, J lost 3 bases, and 12 bases lay in between. This CDR3 spans 15 amino acids. The CDR3 protein is CASSLYPGGTDTQYF. In DNA form, the CDR3 reads TGTGCCAGCAGCTTATACCCAGGGGGGACAGATACGCAGTATTTT.

V gene TRBV7-3 combines with J gene TRBJ2-1; D gene uncertain. The CDR3 is 14 residues long. The V gene's germline CDR1 is SGHTA and CDR2 FQGTGA. Trimming pared 6 bases from V and 3 bases from J, leaving 12 bases between. CDR3 sequence reads: CASSYNPDYNEQFF. The CDR3 DNA is TGTGCCAGCAGTTACAACCCGGACTACAATGAGCAGTTCTTC.

This clonotype was observed many times. The rearrangement links TRBV6-4 to TRBJ2-2; the match to TRBD2 covers 9 bases. CDR1 and CDR2 (germline): MRHNA, SNTAGT. With V trimmed by 0 bases and J by 4 bases, 0 bases remained unmatched. The CDR3 totals 15 residues. This CDR3 is CASSDSSGGTGELFF. The CDR3 coding sequence is TGTGCCAGCAGTGACTCTAGCGGGGGCACCGGGGAGCTGTTTTTT.

In this sample, this clonotype turned up many times. The chain employs TRBV7-8 and TRBJ1-2; unclear D gene. Trimming stripped 0 bases from V and 7 bases from J, with 15 bases between. The germline gives CDR1 SGHVS, CDR2 FQNEAQ. The CDR3 runs 15 residues. CDR3 DNA sequence: TGTGCCAGCAGCTTAGCGGCAGGCACGTATCCTGGCTACACCTTC. It encodes CASSLAAGTYPGYTF.

The rearrangement links TRBV7-9 to TRBJ2-5, with D perhaps TRBD1 (5 bases). CDR1 SEHNR and CDR2 FQNEAQ come from the germline V gene (reference sequence). There are 14 residues in the CDR3. Trimming pared 1 base from V and 4 bases from J, leaving 10 bases between. CDR3 bases: TGTGCCAGCAGCTTAGAGGCAGGGTCAGAGACCCAGTACTTC. It codes for CASSLEAGSETQYF. Together with reference TRBV7-9 and TRBJ2-5, the CDR3 gives the full variable domain: DTGVSQNPRHKITKRGQNVTFRCDPISEHNRLYWYRQTLGQGPEFLTYFQNEAQLEKSRLLSDRFSAERPKGSFSTLEIQRTEQGDSAMYLCASSLEAGSETQYFGPGTRLLVL.

The rearrangement uses TRBV7-3 and TRBJ2-7; tentative D call: TRBD1 (6 bases). The V gene lost 3 bases and the J gene lost 5 bases, with 14 bases spanning the gap. CDR1 and CDR2 from the germline V gene are SGHTA and FQGTGA. The CDR3 contains 14 residues. CDR3 protein: CASSLARGIHEQYF. CDR3 nucleotide sequence: TGTGCCAGCAGCTTGGCCAGGGGCATCCACGAGCAGTACTTC.

This clonotype occurred a few times. DNA for the CDR3: TGTGCCAGCGCCGTCTTGAGAGAGACCCAGTACTTC. It codes for CASAVLRETQYF. V and J are TRBV12-3 or TRBV12-4 and TRBJ2-5; no reliable D call. The CDR3 length is 12 residues. V was pared by 8 bases and J by 4 bases, with 11 bases between.

This clonotype was recorded a few times. The chain is built from TRBV7-9 and TRBJ2-1; TRBD1 agrees at 7 bases. V lost 5 bases, J lost 7 bases, and 8 bases stayed unmatched. The CDR3 extends over 14 amino acids. Germline CDR1 SEHNR, CDR2 FQNEAQ (reference sequence). CDR3 residues: CASSPTTGSNEQFF. Here the CDR3 DNA reads TGTGCCAGCAGCCCCACGACAGGGTCAAATGAGCAGTTCTTC. Filled out from reference TRBV7-9 and TRBJ2-1, the complete variable domain reads DTGVSQNPRHKITKRGQNVTFRCDPISEHNRLYWYRQTLGQGPEFLTYFQNEAQLEKSRLLSDRFSAERPKGSFSTLEIQRTEQGDSAMYLCASSPTTGSNEQFFGPGTRLTVL.

This clonotype has just a few counts. V is TRBV5-1 and J is TRBJ2-7, with 8 bases identical to TRBD1. This CDR3 contains 16 residues. From germline, CDR1 is SGHRS and CDR2 YFSETQ. Unmatched junction bases numbered 6, after V lost 0 bases and J lost 1 base. CDR3 region: CASSLALTGASYEQYF. DNA of the CDR3: TGCGCCAGCAGCTTGGCCCTGACAGGGGCTTCCTACGAGCAGTACTTC. The whole variable domain, filled in from reference TRBV5-1 and TRBJ2-7, reads KAGVTQTPRYLIKTRGQQVTLSCSPISGHRSVSWYQQTPGQGLQFLFEYFSETQRNKGNFPGRFSGRQFSNSRSEMNVSTLELGDSALYLCASSLALTGASYEQYFGPGTRLTVT.

This clonotype was found a few times. This chain connects TRBV7-3 to TRBJ1-2, with 11 positions matching TRBD1. CDR1 is SGHTA, CDR2 FQGTGA, per germline. With V trimmed by 6 bases and J by 4 bases, 10 bases remained unmatched. The CDR3 contains 16 residues. CDR3 DNA: TGTGCCAGCAGTCATTCCGGGACAGGGGGTATCTATGGCTACACCTTC. Its protein is CASSHSGTGGIYGYTF.

Ten or more counts support this clonotype. CDR3 sequence: CASSVLRGGFEQFF. DNA of the CDR3: TGTGCCAGCAGCGTATTGCGGGGGGGCTTTGAGCAGTTCTTC. This sequence joins TRBV9 and TRBJ2-1, with 9 bases matching TRBD2. The CDR3 loop spans 14 amino acids. With V trimmed by 1 base and J by 9 bases, 5 bases remained unmatched. Germline V gene sequence: CDR1 SGDLS, CDR2 YYNGEE.

The chain couples TRBV6-5 to TRBJ2-1, with D unclear. Germline V gene sequence: CDR1 MNHEY, CDR2 SVGAGI. Trimming took 8 bases from V and 0 from J, leaving 11 bases between them. This CDR3 region has 14 residues. CDR3 region: CASSHEASYNEQFF. The CDR3 region has the DNA TGTGCCAGCTCTCACGAGGCCTCCTACAATGAGCAGTTCTTC.

This clonotype occurred a few times. The chain links TRBV6-5 to TRBJ1-5, with a weak D call TRBD1 (6 bases). CDR1 is MNHEY and CDR2 is SVGAGI in the germline V gene. Trimming left V 8 bases short and J 1 base short, with 12 bases between. The CDR3 totals 14 residues. CDR3: CASGSTGSNQPQHF. CDR3 nucleotides: TGTGCCAGCGGCTCAACAGGGAGCAATCAGCCCCAGCATTTT.

This clonotype was counted many times. The chain recombines TRBV27 with TRBJ2-1; 9 nucleotides align to TRBD2. The CDR3 totals 16 residues. V gave up 6 bases and J gave up 0 bases; unmatched junction bases: 6. Germline values: CDR1 MNHEY, CDR2 SMNVEV (reference sequence). DNA of the CDR3: TGTGCCAGCAGCTTCCTAGCGGGGAGCTCCTACAATGAGCAGTTCTTC. Translated: CASSFLAGSSYNEQFF.

J is TRBJ2-1 and V is TRBV25-1; 9 bases align to TRBD1. J lost 3 bases, V lost 5 bases, and 8 bases had no gene match. This CDR3 has 16 amino acids. CDR1 is MGHDK, CDR2 SYGVNS, per germline. The CDR3 protein is CASSMSRDRDYNEQFF. CDR3 bases: TGTGCCAGCAGTATGAGTCGGGACAGGGACTACAATGAGCAGTTCTTC.

This clonotype has a handful of counts. This chain joins TRBV6-6 and TRBJ2-5, with 7 bases that match TRBD1. The V gene's germline CDR1 is MNHNY and CDR2 SVGAGI (reference sequence). There are 15 residues in the CDR3. Trimming removed 6 bases from V and 2 bases from J; junction bases left unmatched: 9. The CDR3 loop is CASRRGQDGQETQYF. DNA for the CDR3: TGTGCCAGCAGGCGAGGACAGGACGGACAAGAGACCCAGTACTTC.

This clonotype was counted many times. The rearrangement links TRBV7-9 to TRBJ2-3, with D perhaps matching TRBD2 (5 bases). In germline, CDR1 is SEHNR, CDR2 FQNEAQ (reference sequence). With 3 bases removed from V and 5 bases from J, the gap between germline ends came to 9 bases. The CDR3 has 13 residues. The CDR3 DNA reads TGTGCCAGCAGCTTGTCGAGGGAAGATACGCAGTATTTT. Translation: CASSLSREDTQYF.

The V gene is TRBV7-9, the J gene TRBJ2-1; TRBD2 agrees at 15 bases. The CDR3 covers 18 residues. CDR1 is SEHNR and CDR2 is FQNEAQ in the germline V gene (reference sequence). The ends lost 8 bases at V and 3 bases at J; junction bases unmatched: 11. In DNA form, the CDR3 reads TGTGCCAGCCGCGGACTAGCGGGGGGGCCGCGGTTCTACAATGAGCAGTTCTTC. This translates into CASRGLAGGPRFYNEQFF.

The chain joins TRBV4-1 to TRBJ1-2, with D unresolved. The CDR3 totals 13 residues. V lost 2 bases and J lost 6, with 10 bases in between. Germline loops: CDR1 MGHRA, CDR2 YSYEKL. CDR3 in amino acids: CASSQFGRDGYTF. CDR3 DNA sequence: TGCGCCAGCAGCCAATTTGGTCGGGATGGCTACACCTTC.

This clonotype came up many times. This sequence joins TRBV6-6 and TRBJ1-4; D is unresolved. This CDR3 is 16 amino acids long. V was pared by 2 bases and J by 4 bases, with 14 bases between. Germline V gene sequence: CDR1 MNHNY, CDR2 SVGAGI (reference sequence). The CDR3 nucleotides read TGTGCCAGCAGTTACCTCCAGGCACTTAGTAATGAAAAACTGTTTTTT. It yields the protein CASSYLQALSNEKLFF.

The table lists this clonotype with many counts. The chain is built from TRBV3-1 and TRBJ2-2; D call uncertain. The CDR3 is 15 amino acids. The V gene lost 1 base and the J gene lost 7 bases, with 13 bases spanning the gap. Germline values: CDR1 LGHDT, CDR2 YNNKEL (reference sequence). The CDR3 reads CASSQGLAVGGELFF. The CDR3 DNA reads as TGTGCCAGCAGCCAAGGATTGGCAGTAGGCGGGGAGCTGTTTTTT. Together with reference TRBV3-1 and TRBJ2-2, the CDR3 gives the full variable domain: DTAVSQTPKYLVTQMGNDKSIKCEQNLGHDTMYWYKQDSKKFLKIMFSYNNKELIINETVPNRFSPKSPDKAHLNLHINSLELGDSAVYFCASSQGLAVGGELFFGEGSRLTVL.